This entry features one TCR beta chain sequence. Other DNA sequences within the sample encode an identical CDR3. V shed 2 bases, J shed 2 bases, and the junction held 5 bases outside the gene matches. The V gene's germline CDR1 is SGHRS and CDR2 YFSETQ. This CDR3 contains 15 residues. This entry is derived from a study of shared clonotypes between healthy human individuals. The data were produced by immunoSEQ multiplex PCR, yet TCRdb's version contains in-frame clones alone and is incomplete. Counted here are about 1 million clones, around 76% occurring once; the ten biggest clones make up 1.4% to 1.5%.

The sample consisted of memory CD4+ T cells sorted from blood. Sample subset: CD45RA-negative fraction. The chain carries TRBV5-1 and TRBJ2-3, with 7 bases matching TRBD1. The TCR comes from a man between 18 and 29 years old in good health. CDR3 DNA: TGCGCCAGCAGCTTAACAGGGGATTACACAGATACGCAGTATTTT. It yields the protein CASSLTGDYTDTQYF.